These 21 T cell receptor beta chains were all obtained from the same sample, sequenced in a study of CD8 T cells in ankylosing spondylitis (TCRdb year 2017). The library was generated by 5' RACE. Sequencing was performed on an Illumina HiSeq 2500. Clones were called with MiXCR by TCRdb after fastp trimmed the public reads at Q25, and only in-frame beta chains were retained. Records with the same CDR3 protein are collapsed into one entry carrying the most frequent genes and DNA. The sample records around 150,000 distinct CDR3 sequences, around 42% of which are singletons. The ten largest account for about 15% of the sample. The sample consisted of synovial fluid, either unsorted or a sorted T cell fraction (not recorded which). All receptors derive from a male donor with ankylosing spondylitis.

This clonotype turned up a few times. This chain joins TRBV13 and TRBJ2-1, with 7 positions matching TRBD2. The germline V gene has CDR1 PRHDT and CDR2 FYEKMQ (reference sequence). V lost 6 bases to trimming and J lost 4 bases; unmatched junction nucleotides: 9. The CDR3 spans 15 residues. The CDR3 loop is CASSPLGGDYNEQFF. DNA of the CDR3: TGTGCCAGCAGTCCCCTTGGGGGGGATTACAATGAGCAGTTCTTC.

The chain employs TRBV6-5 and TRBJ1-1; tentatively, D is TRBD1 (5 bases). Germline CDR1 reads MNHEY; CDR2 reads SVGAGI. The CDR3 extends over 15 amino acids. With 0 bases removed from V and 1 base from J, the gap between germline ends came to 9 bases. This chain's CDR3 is CASSYSGAGNTEAFF. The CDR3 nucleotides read TGTGCCAGCAGTTACTCTGGGGCGGGGAACACTGAAGCTTTCTTT.

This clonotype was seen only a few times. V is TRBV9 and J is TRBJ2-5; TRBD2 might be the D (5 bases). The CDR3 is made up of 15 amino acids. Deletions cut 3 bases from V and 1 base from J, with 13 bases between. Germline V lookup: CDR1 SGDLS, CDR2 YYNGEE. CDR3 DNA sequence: TGTGCCAGCAGCGCCCACGGAGCGGTCCAAGAGACCCAGTACTTC. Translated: CASSAHGAVQETQYF.

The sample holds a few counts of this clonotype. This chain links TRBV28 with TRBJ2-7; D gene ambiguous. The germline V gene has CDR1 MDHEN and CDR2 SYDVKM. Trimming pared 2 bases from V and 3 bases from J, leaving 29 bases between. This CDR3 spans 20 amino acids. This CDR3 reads CASSLKIGPGHEVGFYEQYF. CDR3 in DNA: TGTGCCAGCAGTTTAAAGATTGGGCCAGGTCACGAGGTGGGTTTCTACGAGCAGTACTTC.

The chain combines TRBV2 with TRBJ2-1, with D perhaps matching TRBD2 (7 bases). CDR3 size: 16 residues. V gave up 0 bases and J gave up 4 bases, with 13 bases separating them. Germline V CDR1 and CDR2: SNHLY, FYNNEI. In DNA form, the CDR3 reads TGTGCCAGCAGTGAAGCGGGGGCTAGCGGATACAATGAGCAGTTCTTC. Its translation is CASSEAGASGYNEQFF. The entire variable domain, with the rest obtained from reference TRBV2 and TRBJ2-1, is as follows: EPEVTQTPSHQVTQMGQEVILRCVPISNHLYFYWYRQILGQKVEFLVSFYNNEISEKSEIFDDQFSVERPDGSNFTLKIRSTKLEDSAMYFCASSEAGASGYNEQFFGPGTRLTVL.

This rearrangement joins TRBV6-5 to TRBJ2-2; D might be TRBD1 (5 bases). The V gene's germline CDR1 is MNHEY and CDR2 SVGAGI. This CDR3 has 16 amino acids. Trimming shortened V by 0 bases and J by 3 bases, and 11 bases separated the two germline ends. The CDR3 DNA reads TGTGCCAGCAGTTACTCAATGGGGCAACACACCGGGGAGCTGTTTTTT. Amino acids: CASSYSMGQHTGELFF.

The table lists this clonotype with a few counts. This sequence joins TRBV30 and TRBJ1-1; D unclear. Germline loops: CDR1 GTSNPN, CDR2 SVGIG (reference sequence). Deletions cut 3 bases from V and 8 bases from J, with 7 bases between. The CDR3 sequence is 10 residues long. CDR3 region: CAWRGREAFF. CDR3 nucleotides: TGTGCCTGGAGGGGCAGGGAAGCTTTCTTT.

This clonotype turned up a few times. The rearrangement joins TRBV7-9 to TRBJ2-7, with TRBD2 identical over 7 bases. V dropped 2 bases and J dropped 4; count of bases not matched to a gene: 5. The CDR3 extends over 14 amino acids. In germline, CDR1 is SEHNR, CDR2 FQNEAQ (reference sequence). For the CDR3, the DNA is TGTGCCAGCAGCTTAAATCAGCGGGATTACGAGCAGTACTTC. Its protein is CASSLNQRDYEQYF.

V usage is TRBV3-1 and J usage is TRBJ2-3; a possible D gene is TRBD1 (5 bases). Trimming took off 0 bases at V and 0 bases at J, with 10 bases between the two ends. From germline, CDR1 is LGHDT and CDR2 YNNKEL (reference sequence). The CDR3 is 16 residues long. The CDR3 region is CASSQDPDRSTDTQYF. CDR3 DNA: TGTGCCAGCAGCCAAGATCCAGACAGAAGCACAGATACGCAGTATTTT.

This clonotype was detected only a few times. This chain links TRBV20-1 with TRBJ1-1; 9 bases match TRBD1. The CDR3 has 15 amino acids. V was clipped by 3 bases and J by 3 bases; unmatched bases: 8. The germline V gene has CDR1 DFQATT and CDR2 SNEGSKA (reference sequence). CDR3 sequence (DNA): TGCAGTGCTAGGTCGGGACAGGGTGGGGACACTGAAGCTTTCTTT. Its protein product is CSARSGQGGDTEAFF.

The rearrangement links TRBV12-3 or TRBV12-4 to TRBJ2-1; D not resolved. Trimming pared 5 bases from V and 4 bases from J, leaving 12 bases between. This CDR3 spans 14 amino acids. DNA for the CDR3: TGTGCCAGCAGTCTTACGGGCTATTACAATGAGCAGTTCTTC. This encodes CASSLTGYYNEQFF.

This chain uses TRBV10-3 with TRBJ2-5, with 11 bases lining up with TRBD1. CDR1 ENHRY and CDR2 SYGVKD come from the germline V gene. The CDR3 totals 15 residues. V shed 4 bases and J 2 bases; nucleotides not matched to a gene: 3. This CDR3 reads CAISAGDRGQETQYF. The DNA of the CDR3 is TGTGCCATCAGTGCGGGGGACAGGGGGCAAGAGACCCAGTACTTC.

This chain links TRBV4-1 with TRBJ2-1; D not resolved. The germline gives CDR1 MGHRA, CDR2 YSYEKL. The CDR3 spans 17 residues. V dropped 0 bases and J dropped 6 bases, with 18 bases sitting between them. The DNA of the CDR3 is TGCGCCAGCAGCCAAGATTCTTCCGGAGCAACGGGCAATGAGCAGTTCTTC. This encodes CASSQDSSGATGNEQFF.

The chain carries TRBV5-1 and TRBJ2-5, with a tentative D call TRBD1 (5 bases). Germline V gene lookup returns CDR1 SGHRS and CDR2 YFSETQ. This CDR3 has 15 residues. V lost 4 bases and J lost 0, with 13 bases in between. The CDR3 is CASSKRGPHQETQYF. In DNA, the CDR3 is TGCGCCAGCAGCAAAAGGGGCCCGCACCAAGAGACCCAGTACTTC.

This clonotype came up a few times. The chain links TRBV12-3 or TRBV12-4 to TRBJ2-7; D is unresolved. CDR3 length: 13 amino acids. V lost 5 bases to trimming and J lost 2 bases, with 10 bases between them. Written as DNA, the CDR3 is TGTGCCAGCAGTCAACTGGACCCCTACGAGCAGTACTTC. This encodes CASSQLDPYEQYF.

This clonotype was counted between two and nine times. CDR3 in DNA: TGTGCCAGCAGCCAAGGGGGTCACCCCTACAATGAGCAGTTCTTC. Protein sequence: CASSQGGHPYNEQFF. V gene TRBV3-1 combines with J gene TRBJ2-1; D unresolved. Between the trimmed V and J ends, which lost 1 base and 2 bases, there was a span of 9 bases. The CDR3 loop spans 15 amino acids. Germline lookup yields CDR1 LGHDT and CDR2 YNNKEL (reference sequence).

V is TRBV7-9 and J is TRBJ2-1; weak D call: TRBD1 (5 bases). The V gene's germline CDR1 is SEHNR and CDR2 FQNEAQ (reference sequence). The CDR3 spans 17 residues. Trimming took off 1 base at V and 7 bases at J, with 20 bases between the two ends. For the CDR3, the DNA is TGTGCCAGCAGCTTAGTTTATATAGTGGGGCGCCTAAATGAGCAGTTCTTC. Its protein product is CASSLVYIVGRLNEQFF. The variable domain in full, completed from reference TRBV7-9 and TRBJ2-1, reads DTGVSQNPRHKITKRGQNVTFRCDPISEHNRLYWYRQTLGQGPEFLTYFQNEAQLEKSRLLSDRFSAERPKGSFSTLEIQRTEQGDSAMYLCASSLVYIVGRLNEQFFGPGTRLTVL.

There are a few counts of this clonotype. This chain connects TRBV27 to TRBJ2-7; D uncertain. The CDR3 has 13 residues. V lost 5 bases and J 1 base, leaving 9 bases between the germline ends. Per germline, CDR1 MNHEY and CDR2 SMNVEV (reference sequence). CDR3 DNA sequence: TGTGCCAGCAGTCTCTTTGAATCCTACGAGCAGTACTTC. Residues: CASSLFESYEQYF.

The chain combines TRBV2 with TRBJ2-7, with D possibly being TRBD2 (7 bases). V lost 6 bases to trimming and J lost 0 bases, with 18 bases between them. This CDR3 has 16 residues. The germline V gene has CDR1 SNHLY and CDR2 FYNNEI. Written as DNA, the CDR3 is TGTGCCAGCAGGGGGGAGGGACAAGATTTCTCCTACGAGCAGTACTTC. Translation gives CASRGEGQDFSYEQYF.

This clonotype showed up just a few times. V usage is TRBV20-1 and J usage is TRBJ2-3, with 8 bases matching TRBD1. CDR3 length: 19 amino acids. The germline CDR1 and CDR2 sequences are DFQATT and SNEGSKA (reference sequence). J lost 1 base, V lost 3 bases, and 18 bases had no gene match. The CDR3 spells CSASFGRTGPSSCTDTQYF. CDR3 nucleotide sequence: TGCAGTGCTAGCTTTGGGCGGACAGGGCCCTCCTCTTGCACAGATACGCAGTATTTT.

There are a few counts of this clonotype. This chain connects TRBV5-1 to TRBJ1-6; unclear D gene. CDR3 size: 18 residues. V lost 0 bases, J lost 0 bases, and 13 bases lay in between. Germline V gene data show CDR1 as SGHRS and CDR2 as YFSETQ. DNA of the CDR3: TGCGCCAGCAGCTTGGCCGAAACGAGGAGCTCCTATAATTCACCCCTCCACTTT. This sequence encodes CASSLAETRSSYNSPLHF.